The source of this TCR beta chain is a study of PD-1 blockade in classical Hodgkin lymphoma. Libraries were prepared by immunoSEQ multiplex PCR; TCRdb keeps only in-frame clonotypes and omits some of them. The sample holds 15,000 or so clones, around four fifths seen once. The V gene's germline CDR1 is SEHNR and CDR2 FQNEAQ (reference sequence). V was pared by 5 bases and J by 0 bases, with 13 bases between. This CDR3 has 16 residues. Regarding the study as a whole: The study found complete responders had baseline diversity similar to newly diagnosed patients. Newly diagnosed patients were said to have less baseline TCR diversity than healthy donors did. Initiation of nivolumab under 1 year after ASCT led to exclusion of patients.

Each of the patients experienced relapse following autologous stem cell transplantation, and their brentuximab vedotin exposure differed. A word on this clone: What it recognizes is unknown.

The V call is TRBV7-9, the J call TRBJ1-4; possible D gene TRBD1, 5 bases. Material: peripheral blood mononuclear cells (PBMCs), obtained before the second cycle of nivolumab. The receptor's source is a human donor with classical Hodgkin lymphoma. The CDR3 sequence is CASSPTGGATNEKLFF. In nucleotides, the CDR3 is TGTGCCAGCAGCCCCACAGGTGGTGCAACTAATGAAAAACTGTTTTTT.